The 20 T cell receptor beta chains in this list originate from one sample, sequenced in a study of blood T cell repertoires in COVID-19. TCRdb's table, derived via immunoSEQ multiplex PCR, lists solely in-frame clones and lacks some. The repertoire holds fewer than 250,000 clones, with approximately 90% as singletons. The sequencing sample was made of PBMCs or T cells enriched from blood (not recorded which). The receptors were gathered from a man aged 45 to 65 who had been exposed to COVID-19.

This chain uses TRBV6-4 with TRBJ2-2, with 8 bases aligning to TRBD1. This CDR3 spans 14 amino acids. Germline CDR1 and CDR2: MRHNA and SNTAGT. J was trimmed by 4 bases and V by 10 bases; bases with no gene match: 8. The CDR3 is CATPDRAGTGELFF. DNA of the CDR3: TGTGCCACCCCGGACAGGGCGGGCACCGGGGAGCTGTTTTTT.

The V gene is TRBV7-9, the J gene TRBJ1-1; possible D gene TRBD1, 5 bases. CDR1 and CDR2 from the germline V gene are SEHNR and FQNEAQ (reference sequence). V was pared by 1 base and J by 10 bases, with 16 bases between. CDR3 size: 14 residues. CDR3 coding DNA: TGTGCCAGCAGCTTAGGACAGCCCTCACCGTCAGCTTTCTTT. The encoded protein is CASSLGQPSPSAFF.

This chain connects TRBV18 to TRBJ1-1; 8 bases fit TRBD1. V was clipped by 3 bases and J by 0 bases; unmatched bases: 3. Per the germline V gene, CDR1 is KGHSH and CDR2 is LQKENI. This CDR3 comprises 15 residues. CDR3 in amino acids: CASSPGQGLNTEAFF. Written as DNA, the CDR3 is TGTGCCAGCTCACCCGGACAGGGACTGAACACTGAAGCTTTCTTT.

The genes are TRBV2 and TRBJ2-5, with TRBD1 as a possible D gene (6 bases). Trimming pared 8 bases from V and 4 bases from J, leaving 14 bases between. The CDR3 extends over 13 amino acids. CDR1 is SNHLY, CDR2 FYNNEI, per germline. DNA for the CDR3: TGTGCCAGCGTCGAGGGGGTGATAGAGACCCAGTACTTC. Protein sequence: CASVEGVIETQYF.

V and J are TRBV6-5 and TRBJ2-1, with 10 bases matching TRBD2. The CDR3 loop spans 16 amino acids. The trim removed 0 bases at V and 6 bases at J, leaving 5 bases unmatched. The germline V gene has CDR1 MNHEY and CDR2 SVGAGI. The CDR3 DNA follows: TGTGCCAGCAGTTACTCCCTAGCGGGAGTGAGCAATGAGCAGTTCTTC. It is translated as CASSYSLAGVSNEQFF.

The V and J genes are TRBV28 and TRBJ1-4, with a possible D match to TRBD1 (5 bases). The germline V gene has CDR1 MDHEN and CDR2 SYDVKM. The CDR3 has 15 residues. With 4 bases removed from V and 7 bases from J, the gap between germline ends came to 16 bases. Here the CDR3 DNA reads TGTGCCAGCAGTTCCCTATCCGGAGGGACTGAAAAACTGTTTTTT. This codes for CASSSLSGGTEKLFF.

The gene calls are TRBV5-5 and TRBJ2-2, with 7 bases lining up with TRBD1. This CDR3 has 16 residues. V trimming: 4 bases; J trimming: 1 base; junction bases outside the gene matches: 7. Germline loops: CDR1 SGHKS, CDR2 YYEKEE (reference sequence). The CDR3 protein is CASSLYRGQNTGELFF. Here the CDR3 DNA reads TGTGCCAGCAGCCTGTACAGGGGTCAGAACACCGGGGAGCTGTTTTTT.

This chain uses TRBV18 with TRBJ1-1; D may be TRBD1 (5 bases). Trimming took off 6 bases at V and 2 bases at J, with 22 bases between the two ends. This CDR3 contains 17 residues. The germline V gene has CDR1 KGHSH and CDR2 LQKENI. This CDR3 is CASSPTPDLGRNTEAFF. CDR3 DNA: TGTGCCAGCTCGCCAACCCCCGACCTGGGGCGAAACACTGAAGCTTTCTTT.

The V and J genes are TRBV20-1 and TRBJ2-5, with 8 nucleotides matching TRBD1. This CDR3 has 12 residues. Looked up from germline, CDR1 is DFQATT and CDR2 is SNEGSKA (reference sequence). The J segment lost 4 bases and the V segment lost 4 bases, leaving 2 bases of the junction unmatched. The CDR3 DNA reads as TGCAGTGCTACTGACAGGGGAGAGACCCAGTACTTC. It yields the protein CSATDRGETQYF.

The chain employs TRBV7-8 and TRBJ1-4; perhaps TRBD1 as D (5 bases). CDR1 is SGHVS and CDR2 is FQNEAQ in the germline V gene. V was cut by 5 bases and J by 8 bases, with 21 bases left in between. The CDR3 is made up of 16 amino acids. Here the CDR3 DNA reads TGTGCCAGCAGCCAGTGGAAGGGGACGGGAGAAGAAAAACTGTTTTTT. Translation gives CASSQWKGTGEEKLFF.

The genes are TRBV18 and TRBJ2-1, with D hard to call. The CDR3 extends over 14 amino acids. Looked up from germline, CDR1 is KGHSH and CDR2 is LQKENI. Trimming left V 3 bases short and J 3 bases short, with 9 bases between. The chain's CDR3 is CASSPASNYNEQFF. In nucleotides, the CDR3 is TGTGCCAGCTCACCGGCTAGTAACTACAATGAGCAGTTCTTC.

The rearrangement links TRBV27 to TRBJ1-1; 7 positions agree with TRBD1. V trimming: 0 bases; J trimming: 10 bases; junction bases outside the gene matches: 14. The CDR3 sequence is 16 residues long. Germline CDR1 reads MNHEY; CDR2 reads SMNVEV (reference sequence). The CDR3 loop reads CASSLSYEGAGIGAFF. CDR3 DNA: TGTGCCAGCAGTTTATCGTATGAGGGGGCTGGGATTGGAGCTTTCTTT.

The rearrangement joins TRBV28 to TRBJ1-2, with no clear D. This CDR3 is built from 13 residues. Germline CDR1 MDHEN, CDR2 SYDVKM. V was pared by 2 bases and J by 0 bases, with 4 bases between. This CDR3 is CASSLGPNYGYTF. DNA for the CDR3: TGTGCCAGCAGTTTAGGGCCTAACTATGGCTACACCTTC.

The rearrangement links TRBV6-5 to TRBJ1-2; D possibly corresponds to TRBD1 (5 bases). CDR1 and CDR2 from the germline V gene are MNHEY and SVGAGI. Deletions cut 3 bases from V and 4 bases from J, with 9 bases between. CDR3 length equals 13 residues. The CDR3 loop is CASSYPGGYGYTF. The CDR3 DNA reads TGTGCCAGCAGTTATCCGGGGGGCTATGGCTACACCTTC.

The V call is TRBV2, the J call TRBJ1-2; no clear D gene. Deletions cut 6 bases from V and 0 bases from J, with 17 bases between. Germline assignment: CDR1 SNHLY and CDR2 FYNNEI. CDR3 size: 16 residues. CDR3 residues: CASRGGPGISNYGYTF. The CDR3 DNA reads as TGTGCCAGCAGGGGAGGCCCCGGGATTTCTAACTATGGCTACACCTTC. Combining the CDR3 with reference TRBV2 and TRBJ1-2 gives the whole variable domain EPEVTQTPSHQVTQMGQEVILRCVPISNHLYFYWYRQILGQKVEFLVSFYNNEISEKSEIFDDQFSVERPDGSNFTLKIRSTKLEDSAMYFCASRGGPGISNYGYTFGSGTRLTVV.

The V call is TRBV5-5, the J call TRBJ1-4; the D gene is possibly TRBD1 (5 bases). Trimming pared 4 bases from V and 2 bases from J, leaving 12 bases between. CDR1 is SGHKS and CDR2 is YYEKEE in the germline V gene (reference sequence). CDR3 length: 15 residues. Written as DNA, the CDR3 is TGTGCCAGCAGCCCCGGGGCGGGGACTAATGAAAAACTGTTTTTT. Translating gives CASSPGAGTNEKLFF.

The CDR3 DNA sequence: TGTGCCAGCAGCCCGTCAGGGGGAAGCACTGAAGCTTTCTTT. Translated: CASSPSGGSTEAFF. This chain links TRBV3-1 (or the pseudogene TRBV3-2) with TRBJ1-1, with 7 nucleotides matching TRBD1. Unmatched junction bases numbered 6, after V lost 4 bases and J lost 4 bases. Germline assignment: CDR1 LGHDT and CDR2 YNNKEL (reference sequence). There are 14 residues in the CDR3.

Comment on this clone: Other DNA sequences within the sample encode an identical CDR3. The chain combines TRBV15 with TRBJ1-2; D not resolved. The V end lost 0 bases, the J end lost 2 bases, and 4 bases lay between the germline ends. The CDR3 has 13 amino acids. CDR1 and CDR2 from the germline V gene are LNHNV and YYDKDF (reference sequence). Here the CDR3 reads CATSRDRNYGYTF. CDR3 in DNA: TGTGCCACCAGCAGAGACAGGAACTATGGCTACACCTTC.

About this clone: An end of the junction does not agree with germline; a read error may underlie this. The genes are TRBV2 and TRBJ1-6, with no clear D. The germline CDR1 and CDR2 sequences are SNHLY and FYNNEI. This CDR3 spans 13 amino acids. The CDR3 loop is CASSVSYSSPLHF. As DNA, the CDR3 is TGTGCCAGCAGTGTTAGTTATAGTTCACCCCTCCACTTT.

V is TRBV19 and J is TRBJ2-2; TRBD1 agrees at 7 bases. This CDR3 has 16 residues. V trimming: 6 bases; J trimming: 0 bases; junction bases outside the gene matches: 7. Germline assignment: CDR1 LNHDA and CDR2 SQIVND (reference sequence). CDR3 DNA sequence: TGTGCCAGTAGGCCCTCGACAGGGACGAACACCGGGGAGCTGTTTTTT. The encoded protein is CASRPSTGTNTGELFF.